Sequencing of this T cell receptor (beta chain) was carried out in a study of blood T cell repertoires in COVID-19 (dated by TCRdb to the early 2020s). About the full investigation: Samples from collaborators originated in the United States, Italy and Spain and spanned both the acute and convalescent phases of COVID-19. Where available, HLA class I and class II types were taken from metadata supplied by the sample provider and were not determined by assay-based typing. Nearly every sample came with metadata listing a de-identified subject ID, COVID-19 status, age in years and sex. The dataset comprised deeply sampled blood TCRbeta repertoires from subjects exposed to, actively infected with, or recovered from COVID-19. Samples were obtained from the ongoing ImmuneRACE study (first 160 participants) and from 1,254 subjects provided by 6 global collaborators. The repertoires were released in a freely available public database intended as a resource for research on the immune response to SARS-CoV-2. The prospective study material was composed of cDNA or gDNA derived from T cells, B-cell-depleted T cells, or PBMCs. Points the paper makes about the study in general: Clinical and demographic metadata were provided uncurated, with the amount varying by source and participant.

The germline V gene supplies CDR1 SGHVS and CDR2 FNYEAQ. Between the V and J ends, shortened by 5 bases and 0 bases respectively, the junction contains 12 bases. The CDR3 spans 15 residues, from the cysteine through the phenylalanine. Solely the CDR3 DNA is kept, with 45 bases framed from the first base. In Seattle, one collaborating source enrolled patients while the infection was active and tracked those patients longitudinally over the course of disease. Each collaborating institution followed its own protocols to collect whole blood in K2EDTA tubes. For TCRbeta analysis, collaborator samples were shipped as frozen whole blood, as isolated PBMCs, or as DNA extracted from either sample type. The immunoSEQ Assay, a bias-controlled multiplex PCR, was used to amplify TCRbeta CDR3 regions from genomic DNA. On the study's bioinformatics: The number of nucleated cells in each sample was estimated from the amplification of reference gene primers within the assay. To quantify the absolute abundance of each unique TCRbeta CDR3 rearrangement, sequence reads were collapsed and filtered. For each sample, productive Simpson clonality was calculated as the square root of Simpson's diversity index over productive rearrangements. TCRdb took over this immuneACCESS table, retaining in-frame rearrangements with V and J assigned. Such tables are incomplete; in checked studies, under half of the missing clones stem from an unresolved V gene, and the remainder is unexplained. The V and J calls and the clone size are those of that table, but D and trimming were determined from the DNA. This sample gives roughly 100,000 clones in total; about four fifths of them show up just once. 4% to 6% of the sample rests with the top ten.

A note on this clone: The antigen it recognizes is unknown. No much larger clonotype is one base removed from it; base qualities were not supplied.

Material for sequencing was peripheral blood. The chain uses TRBV7-6 and TRBJ2-3, with TRBD2 perhaps the D gene, on 6 matching bases. The TCR was taken from an elderly man with COVID-19, enrolled during active disease. The CDR3 loop reads CASSISGESTDTQYF. The sequence in DNA is TGTGCCAGCAGCATTAGCGGAGAGAGCACAGATACGCAGTATTTT.